This T cell receptor beta chain came from a study of blood T cell repertoires in COVID-19. As for the study in general: Some COVID-19 samples were acute and others convalescent; all came from the United States, Italy and Spain. PBMCs, B-cell-depleted T cells, or T cells provided the cDNA or gDNA that made up the material.

Per the germline V gene, CDR1 is LNHNV and CDR2 is YYDKDF (reference sequence). V shed 5 bases and J shed 6 bases, with 16 bases lying between them. The CDR3 is made up of 14 amino acids. In the authors' methods: Reference gene primer amplification gave nucleated cell count estimates. This table comes from immunoSEQ multiplex PCR, and its TCRdb copy is limited to in-frame clones, with some not included. D and trimming come from the DNA, and the V and J calls and clone size come from that table. The sample carries roughly 70,000 clones, 75% to 85% recorded once. The sample taken for sequencing was peripheral blood. The sequence derives from a woman aged 55-75 years with acute or convalescent COVID-19. The chain couples TRBV15 to TRBJ1-2; D is ambiguous. CDR3 sequence: CATSRGRPADGYTF. The DNA of the CDR3 is TGTGCCACCAGCCGTGGGAGGCCCGCGGATGGCTACACCTTC. The full variable domain, completed using reference TRBV15 and TRBJ1-2, is DAMVIQNPRYQVTQFGKPVTLSCSQTLNHNVMYWYQQKSSQAPKLLFHYYDKDFNNEADTPDNFQSRRPNTSFCFLDIRSPGLGDTAMYLCATSRGRPADGYTFGSGTRLTVV.